This T cell receptor (beta chain) was documented in a study of shared clonotypes between healthy human individuals. As to this clone: The antigen remains undetermined.

Findings of the study overall: Naive CD4 clonotype sharing across several donors was about 5.3%. The authors expected sequencing depth to affect clonotype sharing among donors.

The assay was immunoSEQ multiplex PCR, and TCRdb's table has in-frame clones only and misses some. Here the sample spans about 2 million clones, over 85% being singletons. CDR1 and CDR2 from the germline V gene are ENHRY and SYGVKD. The CDR3 totals 11 residues. V gave up 3 bases and J gave up 12 bases, with 11 bases separating them. A CD45RA-negative memory subset and a CD45RA+ naive subset were separated from the CD4+ cells. The V call is TRBV10-3, the J call TRBJ1-2; D remains ambiguous. The source is a young man in good health. The sample comprised naive CD4+ T cells sorted from blood. Subset meaning: CD45RA+ positively selected. In DNA, the CDR3 is TGTGCCATCAGTGATGGCATAGGACACACCTTC. Residues: CAISDGIGHTF.